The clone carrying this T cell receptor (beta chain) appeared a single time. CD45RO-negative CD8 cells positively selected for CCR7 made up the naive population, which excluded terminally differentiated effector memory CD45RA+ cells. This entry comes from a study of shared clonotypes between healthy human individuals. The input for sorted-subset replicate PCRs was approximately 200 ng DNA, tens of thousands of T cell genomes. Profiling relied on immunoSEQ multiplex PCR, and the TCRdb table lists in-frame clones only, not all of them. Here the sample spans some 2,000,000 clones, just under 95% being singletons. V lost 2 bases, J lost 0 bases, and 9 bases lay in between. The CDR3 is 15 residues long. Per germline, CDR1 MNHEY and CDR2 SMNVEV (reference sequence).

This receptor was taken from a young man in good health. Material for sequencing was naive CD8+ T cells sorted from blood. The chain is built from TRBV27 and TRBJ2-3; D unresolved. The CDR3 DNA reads TGTGCCAGCAGTTTAGGTTGGGTTAGCACAGATACGCAGTATTTT. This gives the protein CASSLGWVSTDTQYF.